These 26 T cell receptor beta chains came from one sample sequenced in a study of blood T cell repertoires in COVID-19. Sequencing used immunoSEQ multiplex PCR; TCRdb keeps in-frame clones, though not all of them. The data hold under 150,000 clones, with about 80% observed a single time. The sequenced sample consisted of peripheral blood. The receptor set was obtained from a man aged 35 to 55 with active or convalescent COVID-19.

The chain uses TRBV2 and TRBJ2-3; 10 bases match TRBD1. The length of the CDR3 is 14 residues. With V trimmed by 8 bases and J by 0 bases, 2 bases remained unmatched. Germline-derived CDR1 and CDR2 are SNHLY and FYNNEI. The CDR3 loop reads CASRQGASTDTQYF. CDR3 nucleotides: TGTGCCAGCCGACAGGGGGCAAGCACAGATACGCAGTATTTT.

The chain couples TRBV5-1 to TRBJ2-7; D not certain. V shed 0 bases and J shed 6 bases, with 4 bases lying between them. CDR1 and CDR2 from the germline V gene are SGHRS and YFSETQ. The CDR3 is made up of 11 amino acids. CDR3 in amino acids: CASSLAGEQYF. The CDR3 bases are TGCGCCAGCAGCTTGGCGGGCGAGCAGTACTTC.

This sequence joins TRBV5-5 and TRBJ1-5; D gene ambiguous. The V and J ends lost 3 bases and 3 bases respectively, with 13 bases between them. The CDR3 spans 15 residues. Germline V gene sequence: CDR1 SGHKS, CDR2 YYEKEE (reference sequence). CDR3 in DNA: TGTGCCAGCAGCTCAGTAGGAGGTTACAATCAGCCCCAGCATTTT. Encoded protein: CASSSVGGYNQPQHF.

This clone showed up just a few times. The chain employs TRBV27 and TRBJ1-6, with D maybe TRBD1 (5 bases). V lost 6 bases and J 0 bases, leaving 15 bases between the germline ends. This CDR3 is built from 17 residues. CDR1 is MNHEY and CDR2 is SMNVEV in the germline V gene (reference sequence). The CDR3 spells CASRGGLTASYNSPLHF. The CDR3, as DNA: TGTGCCAGCAGGGGAGGGCTGACAGCCTCCTATAATTCACCCCTCCACTTT.

This chain connects TRBV7-8 to TRBJ1-1; a weak D match, TRBD1 (6 bases). Trimming removed 5 bases at V and 0 bases at J, with 19 bases between. The CDR3 is 17 amino acids. In germline, CDR1 is SGHVS, CDR2 FQNEAQ. CDR3 coding DNA: TGTGCCAGCAGCCTCCGTTTTACAGGGCTCATGAACACTGAAGCTTTCTTT. It translates to CASSLRFTGLMNTEAFF. Supplemented by reference TRBV7-8 and TRBJ1-1, the full variable domain reads GAGVSQSPRYKVAKRGQDVALRCDPISGHVSLFWYQQALGQGPEFLTYFQNEAQLDKSGLPSDRFFAERPEGSVSTLKIQRTQQEDSAVYLCASSLRFTGLMNTEAFFGQGTRLTVV.

V usage is TRBV7-2 and J usage is TRBJ1-1; TRBD1 agrees at 9 bases. CDR1 is SGHTA, CDR2 FQGNSA, per germline. The trim removed 8 bases at V and 6 bases at J, leaving 10 bases unmatched. This CDR3 is 14 amino acids long. The CDR3: CASLRDRAFAEAFF. Written as DNA, the CDR3 is TGTGCCAGCCTCCGGGACAGGGCTTTCGCTGAAGCTTTCTTT.

V usage is TRBV7-2 and J usage is TRBJ2-3; D perhaps matches TRBD1 (6 bases). This CDR3 spans 15 amino acids. V was clipped by 4 bases and J by 4 bases, with 15 bases between them. The germline V gene has CDR1 SGHTA and CDR2 FQGNSA. The DNA of the CDR3 is TGTGCCAGCAGCTGGAGCAAGGGGGACGCAGATACGCAGTATTTT. This encodes CASSWSKGDADTQYF.

The V and J genes are TRBV19 and TRBJ2-5, with D possibly matching TRBD1 (6 bases). Germline V lookup: CDR1 LNHDA, CDR2 SQIVND (reference sequence). The CDR3 is 15 residues long. V was cut by 1 base and J by 4 bases, with 13 bases left in between. CDR3 amino acids: CASSIATGFTETQYF. The DNA of the CDR3 is TGTGCCAGTAGTATAGCAACAGGGTTCACAGAGACCCAGTACTTC.

This chain joins TRBV7-9 and TRBJ2-3; TRBD2 is a possible D gene (6 bases). The length of the CDR3 is 12 residues. V was clipped by 11 bases and J by 1 base, with 10 bases between them. Germline lookup yields CDR1 SEHNR and CDR2 FQNEAQ (reference sequence). The CDR3, as DNA: TGTGCCGCCGGGGGTGGCACAGATACGCAGTATTTT. Its translation: CAAGGGTDTQYF.

The V call is TRBV18, the J call TRBJ1-3; D gene ambiguous. The CDR3 contains 14 residues. Between the trimmed V and J ends, which lost 5 bases and 0 bases, there was a span of 8 bases. Germline loops: CDR1 KGHSH, CDR2 LQKENI. The CDR3 sequence: CASSIEGSGNTIYF. The CDR3 nucleotides are TGTGCCAGCTCAATCGAGGGCTCTGGAAACACCATATATTTT.

The chain couples TRBV10-3 to TRBJ1-5; D is ambiguous. The V and J ends lost 3 bases and 4 bases respectively, with 4 bases between them. This CDR3 contains 12 residues. The V gene's germline CDR1 is ENHRY and CDR2 SYGVKD. DNA for the CDR3: TGTGCCATCAGTGATTCGAATCAGCCCCAGCATTTT. It translates to CAISDSNQPQHF.

The V gene is TRBV6-1, the J gene TRBJ1-2, with 10 bases identical to TRBD1. The germline gives CDR1 MNHNS, CDR2 SASEGT. The CDR3 covers 14 residues. The ends lost 0 bases at V and 5 bases at J; junction bases unmatched: 0. The CDR3 sequence: CASSEAGQGYGYTF. The DNA of the CDR3 is TGTGCCAGCAGTGAAGCGGGACAGGGGTATGGCTACACCTTC.

This chain connects TRBV2 to TRBJ1-1; 8 nucleotides line up with TRBD1. Germline V CDR1 and CDR2: SNHLY, FYNNEI. With V trimmed by 6 bases and J by 4 bases, 4 bases remained unmatched. The CDR3 is made up of 13 amino acids. CDR3 loop: CASRPTGATEAFF. CDR3 bases: TGTGCCAGCAGACCGACAGGGGCCACTGAAGCTTTCTTT. Full variable domain (rest looked up from reference TRBV2 and TRBJ1-1): EPEVTQTPSHQVTQMGQEVILRCVPISNHLYFYWYRQILGQKVEFLVSFYNNEISEKSEIFDDQFSVERPDGSNFTLKIRSTKLEDSAMYFCASRPTGATEAFFGQGTRLTVV.

V usage is TRBV5-1 and J usage is TRBJ2-3; weak D call: TRBD1 (6 bases). The germline CDR1 and CDR2 sequences are SGHRS and YFSETQ. The length of the CDR3 is 15 residues. V was clipped by 0 bases and J by 1 base, with 9 bases between them. The CDR3 DNA reads as TGCGCCAGCAGCTTGGGTGGGGGCGGCACAGATACGCAGTATTTT. Its protein is CASSLGGGGTDTQYF.

This sequence joins TRBV4-3 and TRBJ2-2, with TRBD1 identical over 10 bases. The CDR3 is 18 residues long. With 0 bases clipped from V and 4 bases from J, the junction kept 8 bases outside the gene matches. CDR1 and CDR2 (germline): LGHNA, YSLEER. Written as DNA, the CDR3 is TGCGCCAGCAGCCAAGATCTGGGACAGGGGAGTGGCACCGGGGAGCTGTTTTTT. As protein: CASSQDLGQGSGTGELFF.

This chain connects TRBV2 to TRBJ2-1; 8 nucleotides line up with TRBD1. CDR1 and CDR2 (germline): SNHLY, FYNNEI. The junction had 11 bases not matched to a gene; V was cut back by 4 bases and J by 6 bases. The CDR3 loop spans 16 amino acids. CDR3 sequence reads: CASSARQGSARNEQFF. For the CDR3, the DNA is TGTGCCAGCAGTGCCCGACAGGGGTCGGCCCGCAATGAGCAGTTCTTC.

The chain has TRBV19 and TRBJ2-3; 7 bases line up with TRBD2. This CDR3 has 15 residues. J gave up 0 bases and V 4 bases, and 4 bases lay outside the gene matches. CDR1 and CDR2 from the germline V gene are LNHDA and SQIVND (reference sequence). The DNA of the CDR3 is TGTGCCAGTAGTAGGGGCGGGGGTAGCACAGATACGCAGTATTTT. Translating gives CASSRGGGSTDTQYF. The full variable domain, with the rest looked up from reference TRBV19 and TRBJ2-3, is DGGITQSPKYLFRKEGQNVTLSCEQNLNHDAMYWYRQDPGQGLRLIYYSQIVNDFQKGDIAEGYSVSREKKESFPLTVTSAQKNPTAFYLCASSRGGGSTDTQYFGPGTRLTVL.

Concerning this clone itself: It may be a read error: a sequence one base away is much more abundant. The CDR3 loop is CANSVGSGIAYEQYF. CDR3 sequence (DNA): TGTGCCAACAGCGTAGGATCAGGGATTGCCTACGAGCAGTACTTC. The rearrangement uses TRBV9 and TRBJ2-7, with a possible D match to TRBD1 (5 bases). The CDR3 has 15 amino acids. Per germline, CDR1 SGDLS and CDR2 YYNGEE.

The genes are TRBV3-1 (or the pseudogene TRBV3-2) and TRBJ2-5; D is possibly TRBD2 (5 bases). Trimming cost V 5 bases and J 7 bases, with 5 bases left between them. Germline-derived CDR1 and CDR2 are LGHDT and YNNKEL (reference sequence). The CDR3 is made up of 10 amino acids. This CDR3 is CASSAGTQYF. DNA for the CDR3: TGTGCCAGCAGCGCGGGGACCCAGTACTTC.

The CDR3 DNA is TGTGCCAGCAGCGTCGACAGTAATCCTAACTATGGCTACACCTTC. This translates into CASSVDSNPNYGYTF. This rearrangement joins TRBV9 to TRBJ1-2; tentatively, D is TRBD1 (5 bases). This CDR3 region has 15 residues. CDR1 and CDR2 (germline): SGDLS, YYNGEE. Trimming shortened V by 2 bases and J by 0 bases, and 11 bases separated the two germline ends.

The chain couples TRBV4-3 to TRBJ2-3; 8 nucleotides align to TRBD1. V shed 2 bases, J shed 6 bases, and the junction held 10 bases outside the gene matches. There are 16 residues in the CDR3. The germline V gene has CDR1 LGHNA and CDR2 YSLEER. The CDR3 sequence: CASSQSKTGVLDTQYF. CDR3 coding DNA: TGCGCCAGCAGCCAATCCAAGACAGGGGTTCTGGATACGCAGTATTTT.

V is TRBV11-1 and J is TRBJ2-4; a possible D gene is TRBD2 (6 bases). The germline V gene has CDR1 SGHAT and CDR2 FQDESV (reference sequence). Trimming stripped 7 bases from V and 16 bases from J, with 17 bases between. The CDR3 has 11 amino acids. In DNA, the CDR3 is TGTGCCAGCATCTCTCCGGGAGCTCCTTACTTC. Protein: CASISPGAPYF.

The chain combines TRBV4-3 with TRBJ2-5, with TRBD2 identical over 15 bases. The V and J ends lost 4 bases and 4 bases, in that order; junction bases with no gene match: 7. This CDR3 contains 17 residues. Germline values: CDR1 LGHNA, CDR2 YSLEER. DNA for the CDR3: TGCGCCAGCAGCCGGTGGACTAGCGGGGGGGCGGGAGAGACCCAGTACTTC. Its translation: CASSRWTSGGAGETQYF.

The genes are TRBV5-4 and TRBJ2-5; 7 bases align to TRBD1. Germline V gene data show CDR1 as SGHNT and CDR2 as YYREEE (reference sequence). The V segment lost 0 bases and the J segment 5 bases; nucleotides outside the gene matches: 4. There are 14 residues in the CDR3. The CDR3 protein is CASSLANRGETQYF. DNA for the CDR3: TGTGCCAGCAGCTTGGCCAACAGGGGCGAGACCCAGTACTTC.

This clone was seen a single time. The chain is built from TRBV4-3 and TRBJ2-2, with 9 bases lining up with TRBD2. Germline V CDR1 and CDR2: LGHNA, YSLEER. Losses at the gene ends were 0 bases for V and 0 bases for J; bases not matched to a gene: 14. The CDR3 is made up of 21 amino acids. CDR3 region: CASSQESLAGITVANTGELFF. For the CDR3, the DNA is TGCGCCAGCAGCCAAGAGTCGCTAGCGGGGATAACAGTGGCGAACACCGGGGAGCTGTTTTTT.

The chain carries TRBV30 and TRBJ1-4, with 9 bases aligning to TRBD1. Germline-derived CDR1 and CDR2 are GTSNPN and SVGIG (reference sequence). Trimming cost V 2 bases and J 8 bases; bases outside gene matches: 3. CDR3 length: 13 residues. The CDR3, as DNA: TGTGCCTGGAGTAGGGGGACAGGGGAAAAACTGTTTTTT. This codes for CAWSRGTGEKLFF.